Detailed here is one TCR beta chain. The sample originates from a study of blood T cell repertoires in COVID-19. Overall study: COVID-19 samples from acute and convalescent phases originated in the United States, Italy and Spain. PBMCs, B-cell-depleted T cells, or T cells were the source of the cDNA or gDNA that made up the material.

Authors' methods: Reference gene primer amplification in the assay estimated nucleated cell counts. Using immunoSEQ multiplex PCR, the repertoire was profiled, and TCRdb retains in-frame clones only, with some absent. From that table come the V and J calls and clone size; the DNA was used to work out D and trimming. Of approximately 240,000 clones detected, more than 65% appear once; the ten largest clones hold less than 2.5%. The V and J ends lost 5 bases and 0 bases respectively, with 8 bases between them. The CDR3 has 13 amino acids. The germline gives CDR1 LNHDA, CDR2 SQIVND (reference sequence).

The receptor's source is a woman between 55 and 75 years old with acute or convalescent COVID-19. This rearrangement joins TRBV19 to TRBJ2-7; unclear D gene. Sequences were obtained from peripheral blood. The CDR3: CASSYGVSYEQYF. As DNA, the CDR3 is TGTGCCAGTAGTTACGGAGTCTCCTACGAGCAGTACTTC. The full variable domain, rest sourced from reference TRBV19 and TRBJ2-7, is DGGITQSPKYLFRKEGQNVTLSCEQNLNHDAMYWYRQDPGQGLRLIYYSQIVNDFQKGDIAEGYSVSREKKESFPLTVTSAQKNPTAFYLCASSYGVSYEQYFGPGTRLTVT.